This T cell receptor beta chain is from a study of blood T cell repertoires in COVID-19. Germline lookup yields CDR1 SNHLY and CDR2 FYNNEI. The CDR3 is made up of 14 amino acids. Trimming removed 0 bases at V and 5 bases at J, with 9 bases between. Authors' analysis steps: Quantification of nucleated cells was approximated via reference gene primer amplification. The method was immunoSEQ multiplex PCR; TCRdb's version includes in-frame clones alone and lacks a portion of them. The DNA was the basis for D and trimming; V, J and clone size are from that table. The data contain around 230,000 clones, 88% of them seen just once; the ten biggest clones take up 2.5% to 3%.

Sequenced input: PBMCs or T cells enriched from blood (not recorded which). The origin of this receptor is a woman in her twenties or thirties who had recovered from COVID-19. The gene calls are TRBV2 and TRBJ2-3; D is unresolved. CDR3 DNA sequence: TGTGCCAGCAGTGAAGCGCTTATCGGAGATACGCAGTATTTT. As protein: CASSEALIGDTQYF.